These T cell receptor beta chains were read from a single sample in a study of regulatory T cells in long-lasting Graves disease. TCRdb processed the multiplex PCR reads anew with MiXCR; each CDR3 protein has one entry. The sample includes a few hundred thousand distinct CDR3 sequences, more than 20% of them seen just once. Sequencing was performed on peripheral blood mononuclear cells (PBMCs), taken when the disease was refractory, from a patient treated with antithyroid drugs. The source is a woman in her thirties or forties with Graves disease. The CDR3 runs from the conserved cysteine through the conserved F or W. A D gene is named only where the DNA matches it firmly. Clone size is given for some rows only: seen once, a few or many times, or a class if the clone is expanded.

j_gene | abundance | d_gene | v_gene | CDR3nt | CDR3aa
TRBJ1-3 | many | NA | TRBV28 | TGTGCCAGCAGCCTGACCAGGTCGGGAAACACCATATATTTT | CASSLTRSGNTIYF
TRBJ1-1 | many | TRBD1 | TRBV2 | TGTGCCAGCATCGCAATTTGGGCAGGGGGAAACACTGAAGCTTTCTTT | CASIAIWAGGNTEAFF
TRBJ2-7 | many | NA | TRBV27 | TGTGCCAGCAGCCGCTGGGGGTTCTACGAGCAGTACTTC | CASSRWGFYEQYF
TRBJ2-7 | many | NA | TRBV28 | TGTGCCAGCAGTCCCTCCAAGCCCTCCTACGAGCAGTACTTC | CASSPSKPSYEQYF
TRBJ2-7 | few | TRBD1 | TRBV19 | TGTGCCAGTAGCGCGGAGGGGACAGGGGAGAACGAGCAGTACTTC | CASSAEGTGENEQYF
TRBJ2-3 | few | NA | TRBV11-2 | TGTGCCAGCAGCTGGAGTAGTGCTAGCACAGATACGCAGTATTTT | CASSWSSASTDTQYF
TRBJ2-2 | NA | NA | TRBV12-5 | TGTGCTAGTGGTTTGGGCGGCACCACCGGGGAGCTGTTTTTT | CASGLGGTTGELFF
TRBJ1-5 | NA | NA | TRBV19 | TGTGCCAGTAGTATGGGTCGGGGCGGTTTTGGTCCCCAGCATTTT | CASSMGRGGFGPQHF
TRBJ1-1 | NA | NA | TRBV7-3 | TGTGCCAGCAGCTTATACGAGGGGACTGAAGCTTTCTTT | CASSLYEGTEAFF
TRBJ2-2 | few | NA | TRBV6-1 | TGTGCCAGCAGAGGGCCGGCACTAACGAACACCGGGGAGCTGTTTTTT | CASRGPALTNTGELFF
TRBJ1-5 | NA | TRBD1 | TRBV28 | TGTGCCAGCAGTTTAAGGGACAGGGTCCCCATGCCCCAGCATTTT | CASSLRDRVPMPQHF
TRBJ1-2 | once | TRBD1 | TRBV28 | TGTGCCAGCAAGCCCGACAGGGTGAATGGTGGTGGCTACACCTTC | CASKPDRVNGGGYTF
TRBJ1-6 | few | NA | TRBV6-1 | TGTGCCAGCAGTGGGGGGGCGCTTAATTCACCCCTCCACTTT | CASSGGALNSPLHF
TRBJ2-7 | many | NA | TRBV28 | TGTGCCAGCAGTTTCAGGGGTCCTACGGGCGAGCAGTACTTC | CASSFRGPTGEQYF
TRBJ2-2 | few | NA | TRBV3-1 | TGTGCCAGCAGCCATGTCGGTTTTACAACCGGGGAGCTGTTTTTT | CASSHVGFTTGELFF
TRBJ2-2 | many | TRBD2 | TRBV12-3/TRBV12-4 | TGTGCCAGCAGCCCCTGGCTAGCGGTAAACACCGGGGAGCTGTTTTTT | CASSPWLAVNTGELFF
TRBJ1-4 | many | TRBD1 | TRBV2 | TGTGCCAGCAGTCTGGAGACAGGGAGTAATGAAAAACTGTTTTTT | CASSLETGSNEKLFF
TRBJ1-1 | NA | NA | TRBV2 | TGTGCCAGCAGTTTACGGGGTTTCGGAACTGAAGCTTTCTTT | CASSLRGFGTEAFF
TRBJ2-5 | few | TRBD1 | TRBV9 | TGTGCCAGCAGTACAGGGGGTTCCCAAGAGACCCAGTACTTC | CASSTGGSQETQYF
TRBJ2-3 | NA | NA | TRBV12-3/TRBV12-4 | TGTGCCAGCAGTTTATGGGGGGAGATCACAGATACGCAGTATTTT | CASSLWGEITDTQYF
TRBJ2-1 | NA | NA | TRBV30 | TGTGCCTGGAGTTTAGAGGCAAACTACAATGAGCAGTTCTTC | CAWSLEANYNEQFF
TRBJ2-1 | NA | TRBD2 | TRBV6-1 | TGTGCCAGCCGCGTCGGGACTAGCGTGAAGAAATCCTACAATGAGCAGTTCTTC | CASRVGTSVKKSYNEQFF
TRBJ2-4 | many | NA | TRBV27 | TGTGCCAGCAGTCCTTGGGGTTTAACCAAAAACATTCAGTACTTC | CASSPWGLTKNIQYF
TRBJ2-6 | NA | TRBD1 | TRBV2 | TGTGCCAGCAAACAGGGGTCTGGGGCCAACGTCCTGACTTTC | CASKQGSGANVLTF
TRBJ2-2 | few | NA | TRBV20-1 | TGCAGTGCCCCTATTAACACCGGGGAGCTGTTTTTT | CSAPINTGELFF
TRBJ2-5 | many | NA | TRBV28 | TGTGCCAGCAGGGAGGGCGGGATGGCTCGTGAGACCCAGTACTTC | CASREGGMARETQYF
TRBJ1-2 | few | TRBD1 | TRBV6-1 | TGTGCCAGCACCCAAAGGACAGGGAACCTCTATGGCTACACCTTC | CASTQRTGNLYGYTF
TRBJ2-2 | few | NA | TRBV19 | TGTGCCAGTAGGATTTACCGGGAGCCGAACACCGGGGAGCTGTTTTTT | CASRIYREPNTGELFF
TRBJ2-3 | few | NA | TRBV6-5 | TGTGCCAGCAGTTACTTGGCTAGCGAGACTACAGATACGCAGTATTTT | CASSYLASETTDTQYF
TRBJ2-5 | NA | NA | TRBV4-1 | TGCGCCAGCAGCCAAGATCAACTTCAAGAGACCCAGTACTTC | CASSQDQLQETQYF
TRBJ1-1 | NA | NA | TRBV19 | TGTGCCAGTAGTATAGCCATCCACGTACAAGACGAAGCTTTCTTT | CASSIAIHVQDEAFF
TRBJ1-5 | NA | NA | TRBV28 | TGTGCCAGCGGGGGGCGAGAGGGTCAGCCCCAGCATTTT | CASGGREGQPQHF